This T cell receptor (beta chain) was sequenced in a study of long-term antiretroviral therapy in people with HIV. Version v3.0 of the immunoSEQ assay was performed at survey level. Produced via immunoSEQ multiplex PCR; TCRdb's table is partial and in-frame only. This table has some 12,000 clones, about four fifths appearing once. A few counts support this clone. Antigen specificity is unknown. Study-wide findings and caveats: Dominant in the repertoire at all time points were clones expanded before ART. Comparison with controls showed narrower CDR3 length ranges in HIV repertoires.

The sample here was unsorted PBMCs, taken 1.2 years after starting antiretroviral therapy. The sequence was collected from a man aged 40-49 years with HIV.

The chain's CDR3 is CASRPGDPEKLFF. The DNA for the CDR3 is TGTGCCAGTAGACCGGGGGACCCTGAAAAACTGTTTTTT. J is TRBJ1-4 and V is TRBV7-8; D is possibly TRBD1 (5 bases). The germline V gene encodes CDR1 SGHVS and CDR2 FQNEAQ. Trimming shortened V by 9 bases and J by 7 bases, and 15 bases separated the two germline ends. The CDR3 runs to 13 residues.